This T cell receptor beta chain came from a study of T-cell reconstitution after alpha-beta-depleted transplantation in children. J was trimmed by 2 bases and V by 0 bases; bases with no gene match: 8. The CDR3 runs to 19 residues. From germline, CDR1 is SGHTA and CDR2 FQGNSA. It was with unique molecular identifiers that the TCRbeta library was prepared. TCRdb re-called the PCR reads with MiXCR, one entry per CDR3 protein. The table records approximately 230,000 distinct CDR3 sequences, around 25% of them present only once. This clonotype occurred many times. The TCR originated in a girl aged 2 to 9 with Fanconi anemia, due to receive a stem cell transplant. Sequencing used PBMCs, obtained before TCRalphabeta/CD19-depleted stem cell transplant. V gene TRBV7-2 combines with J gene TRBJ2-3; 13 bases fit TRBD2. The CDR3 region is CASSLAQLAGGPLTDTQYF. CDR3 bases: TGTGCCAGCAGCTTAGCCCAACTAGCGGGGGGGCCTCTCACAGATACGCAGTATTTT.